Below are 9 T cell receptor beta chains sequenced from a single sample in a study of T cells after yellow fever vaccination. Each CDR3 protein is one row after TCRdb ran MiXCR on the 5' RACE reads. The sample includes fewer than 100,000 distinct CDR3 sequences, about 8.4% of them seen just once. Source: CD8+ T cells not binding an NS4B(214-222) dextramer, sorted from PBMCs, taken less than 18 days after the first yellow fever vaccination. All receptors come from a man aged 18 to 29 who received the YFV17D yellow fever vaccine.

V gene TRBV18 combines with J gene TRBJ2-5; D possibly corresponds to TRBD2 (5 bases). Germline values: CDR1 KGHSH, CDR2 LQKENI. The CDR3 is 15 amino acids. V lost 0 bases and J lost 1, with 9 bases in between. The CDR3 sequence: CASSPPEGSQETQYF. CDR3 nucleotide sequence: TGTGCCAGCTCACCACCCGAGGGATCCCAAGAGACCCAGTACTTC.

The rearrangement links TRBV27 to TRBJ2-7; 11 bases map to TRBD2. CDR1 and CDR2 from the germline V gene are MNHEY and SMNVEV (reference sequence). The V gene end was trimmed by 8 bases and the J gene end by 0 bases; junction bases not matched to a gene: 9. This CDR3 has 16 residues. CDR3 loop: CASASGLAGGSYEQYV. The CDR3 DNA reads TGTGCCAGCGCATCCGGGCTAGCGGGGGGCTCCTACGAGCAGTACGTC.

This clonotype has ten or more counts. The chain employs TRBV11-2 and TRBJ2-7; a possible D gene is TRBD2 (5 bases). The V and J ends lost 5 bases and 0 bases respectively, with 23 bases between them. Germline values: CDR1 SGHAT, CDR2 FQNNGV. The CDR3 covers 18 residues. The CDR3 DNA reads as TGTGCCAGCAGCCTCGATAATCATACGGGGTTGATCTCCTACGAGCAGTACTTC. This sequence encodes CASSLDNHTGLISYEQYF.

The sample holds a few counts of this clonotype. One junction end does not reproduce the germline sequence, and a read error may be involved. The rearrangement uses TRBV12-3 or TRBV12-4 and TRBJ1-5, with D tentatively TRBD1 (5 bases). CDR3 length equals 16 residues. In nucleotides, the CDR3 is TGTGCCAGCGGTCCGTTTGGGCAGGGTAGCTATCAGCCCCAGCATTTT. It specifies CASGPFGQGSYQPQHF.

In this sample, this clonotype is medium-sized (0.01 to 0.1%). The chain employs TRBV6-4 and TRBJ2-2; a weak D match, TRBD1 (5 bases). Germline CDR1 MRHNA, CDR2 SNTAGT. Trimming removed 3 bases from V and 3 bases from J, with 5 bases in between. The CDR3 spans 13 residues. CDR3 DNA sequence: TGTGCCAGCAGTGAAGGGGACACCGGGGAGCTGTTTTTT. It yields the protein CASSEGDTGELFF.

The CDR3 sequence: CASSSREARFLPNEKLFF. The CDR3 bases are TGTGCCAGCAGCTCCCGGGAGGCTCGCTTCCTCCCTAATGAAAAACTGTTTTTT. This chain connects TRBV11-1 to TRBJ1-4, with unresolved D. Germline assignment: CDR1 SGHAT and CDR2 FQDESV (reference sequence). The CDR3 spans 18 residues. Trimming shortened V by 4 bases and J by 3 bases, and 21 bases separated the two germline ends.

This sequence joins TRBV6-2 or TRBV6-3 and TRBJ2-7; 11 nucleotides match TRBD1. This CDR3 has 16 residues. Per the germline V gene, CDR1 is MNHEY and CDR2 is SVGEGT. J lost 7 bases, V lost 4 bases, and 12 bases had no gene match. CDR3 coding DNA: TGTGCCAGCAGTTCCTCCGGGACAGGGGGTTCTGGGGAGCAGTACGTC. Encoded protein: CASSSSGTGGSGEQYV.

This clonotype has just a few counts. The chain links TRBV4-1 to TRBJ2-7; 7 bases are a match to TRBD1. The germline V gene has CDR1 MGHRA and CDR2 YSYEKL. CDR3 size: 15 residues. With V trimmed by 3 bases and J by 6 bases, 11 bases remained unmatched. This chain's CDR3 is CASSQRGTETGEQYF. In nucleotides, the CDR3 is TGCGCCAGCAGCCAGCGTGGGACAGAGACAGGCGAGCAGTACTTC.

This chain links TRBV9 with TRBJ2-2; weak D call: TRBD1 (5 bases). The CDR3 runs 17 residues. The V gene's germline CDR1 is SGDLS and CDR2 YYNGEE. Trimming pared 0 bases from V and 1 base from J, leaving 13 bases between. The CDR3 nucleotides are TGTGCCAGCAGCGTAGAAGGGGCAGGGATGAACACCGGGGAGCTGTTTTTT. Translated, it gives CASSVEGAGMNTGELFF.